Listed below are T cell receptor beta chains from one sample, sequenced in a study of fetal regulatory T cell absence and autoimmunity. Profiling relied on immunoSEQ multiplex PCR, and the TCRdb table lists in-frame clones only, not all of them. The sample has around 100,000 clones, about 78% seen once. Sequencing used pancreas tissue. All receptors derive from a male donor with IPEX syndrome. Each CDR3 is given without its conserved first and last residue. A D gene is named only where the DNA matches it firmly.

ASSLGDNEQF,.,TRBJ2-1,TRBV5-4
ASSHANEDTQY,.,TRBJ2-3,TRBV4-1
ASSIQGANYGYT,TRBD1,TRBJ1-2,TRBV19
ASSPYRGTGELF,TRBD1,TRBJ2-2,TRBV7-9
ASSLAGTGGYGYT,TRBD1,TRBJ1-2,TRBV5-6
ASSFGTPGEETQY,.,TRBJ2-5,TRBV5-1
ASSPRGRYTEAF,TRBD1,TRBJ1-1,TRBV27
ASSPYMRGMNTEAF,.,TRBJ1-1,TRBV27
ASRSRGSSTDTQY,.,TRBJ2-3,TRBV2
ASMREFNSPLH,.,TRBJ1-6,TRBV6-5
ASSLEGRDHEQF,.,TRBJ2-1,TRBV5-5
ASSEHPSGIYNEQF,TRBD2,TRBJ2-1,TRBV2
AISGQGGTDTQY,TRBD1,TRBJ2-3,TRBV10-3
ASSLMSEQY,.,TRBJ2-7,TRBV7-6
ASNKEDTGELF,.,TRBJ2-2,TRBV7-9
ASSPRTGGASYEQY,TRBD1,TRBJ2-7,TRBV18
AISEGDRSNQPQH,TRBD1,TRBJ1-5,TRBV10-3
ASSLEVGLAGALYNEQF,TRBD2,TRBJ2-1,TRBV7-6
ASSQARTSRETYEQY,TRBD2,TRBJ2-7,TRBV4-2
SLPSGLGPEQF,TRBD2,TRBJ2-1,TRBV29-1
AISESQGEQY,.,TRBJ2-7,TRBV10-3
ASSLYHGQPHNYGYT,.,TRBJ1-2,TRBV11-2
ASSLRASVETQY,.,TRBJ2-5,TRBV7-8
ASSQWGNGETQY,.,TRBJ2-5,TRBV11-3
ACTGTGELF,.,TRBJ2-2,TRBV30
ASSLALWQVPYEQY,.,TRBJ2-7,TRBV11-3
ASSVGDSSYEQY,TRBD1,TRBJ2-7,TRBV9
ASSQGTGSPYNEQF,TRBD1,TRBJ2-1,TRBV14
ASSWGTVYNEQF,TRBD1,TRBJ2-1,TRBV6-5
ASSEGQGTEAF,TRBD1,TRBJ1-1,TRBV6-4
VVGQGNYNEQF,TRBD1,TRBJ2-1,TRBV12-5
ASSFRLAYNEQF,.,TRBJ2-1,TRBV5-8